This T cell receptor (beta chain) originates from a study of control samples from healthy donors and cancer patients. This clone was detected only once. The CDR3 has 14 amino acids. V lost 0 bases and J 6 bases, leaving 11 bases between the germline ends. Germline V lookup: CDR1 SGHRS, CDR2 YFSETQ. Here immunoSEQ multiplex PCR was the method, and the copy in TCRdb shows in-frame clones only, minus some. Here the sample spans 100,000 or so clones, 92% being singletons. This sequence joins TRBV5-1 and TRBJ2-3; D call uncertain. The sequence derives from a woman younger than 35 in good health. Sample: blood. The CDR3 sequence is CASSLGLGADTQYF. The CDR3 DNA reads TGCGCCAGCAGCTTGGGGCTAGGCGCGGATACGCAGTATTTT.